The present TCR beta chain was sequenced within a study of T cells expressing NK-cell markers. Study-level background: Investigators obtained TCR beta repertoires from sorted CD3+CD56+NKG2C+, CD3+CD56+NKG2C- and CD3+CD56-NKG2C+ T cells.

TCRdb re-called the 5' RACE reads and shows each CDR3 protein once, DNA omitted. The table lists roughly 380,000 distinct CDR3 sequences. Germline CDR1 reads MDHEN; CDR2 reads SYDVKM. There are 15 residues in the CDR3. Sequencing was carried out using blood T cells: a sorted CD56 or NKG2C T cell subset, CD4+ or CD8+ T cells, or bulk PBMC T cells (not recorded which). The chain links TRBV28 to TRBJ1-5; TCRdb's D call, TRBD1, is unchecked because there is no DNA. The source is a man aged 18 to 70 in good health. The CDR3 sequence is CASSYNRGWNQPQHF.